What follows is one T cell receptor (beta chain) and its context. The data were taken from a study of blood T cells in healthy people across ages. Isolation per sample recovered at least 6.5 million PBMCs. Together with a sample-barcoded 5' primer, a J-beta primer mix was included in a second PCR lasting about 7 to 12 cycles. TCRdb independently ran MiXCR on the 5' RACE reads; one entry per CDR3 protein. Of some 290,000 distinct CDR3 sequences listed, 25% to 30% are singletons. Sequencing input: blood. The sequence derives from a woman aged 70-85 years in good health.

CDR3 region: CASNPGGGKNTEAFF. CDR3 nucleotide sequence: TGTGCCAGCAACCCAGGAGGGGGTAAGAACACTGAAGCTTTCTTT. The chain carries TRBV12-3 or TRBV12-4 and TRBJ1-1; D is perhaps TRBD1 (6 bases). V was shortened by 7 bases and J by 1 base, with 16 bases between the two germline ends. This CDR3 is 15 amino acids long.